The present T cell receptor (beta chain) was sequenced within a study of blood T cell repertoires in COVID-19. Overall study: Sites in the United States, Italy and Spain provided acute and convalescent COVID-19 samples.

This clone appeared a few times. No more than 2 weeks before study entry, exposed participants had met a case of COVID-19. Germline loops: CDR1 SGHNT, CDR2 YYREEE (reference sequence). This CDR3 spans 12 amino acids. The assay was immunoSEQ multiplex PCR, and TCRdb's table has in-frame clones only and misses some. The table lists about 210,000 clones, around 84% of them singletons. This receptor was obtained from a woman aged 25-40 years who had been exposed to COVID-19. Sequencing input: PBMCs or T cells enriched from blood (not recorded which). The rearrangement uses TRBV5-4 and TRBJ1-1; 8 bases are a match to TRBD1. CDR3 sequence reads: CEARGRNTEAFF. CDR3 bases: TGTGAGGCCAGGGGGCGGAACACTGAAGCTTTCTTT.